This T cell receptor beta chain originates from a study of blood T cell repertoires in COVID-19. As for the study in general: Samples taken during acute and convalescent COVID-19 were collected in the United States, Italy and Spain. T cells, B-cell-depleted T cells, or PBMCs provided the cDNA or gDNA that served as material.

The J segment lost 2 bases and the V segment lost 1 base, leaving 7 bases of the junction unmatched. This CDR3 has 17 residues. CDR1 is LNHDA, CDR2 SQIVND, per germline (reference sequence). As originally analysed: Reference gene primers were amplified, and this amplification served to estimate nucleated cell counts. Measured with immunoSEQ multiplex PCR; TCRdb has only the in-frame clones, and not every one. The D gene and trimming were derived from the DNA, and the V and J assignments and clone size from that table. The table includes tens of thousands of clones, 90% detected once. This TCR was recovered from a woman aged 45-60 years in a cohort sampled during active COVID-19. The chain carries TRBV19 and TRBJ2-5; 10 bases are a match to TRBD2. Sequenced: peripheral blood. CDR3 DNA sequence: TGTGCCAGTAGTATAGGGGGGGGGACTAGCGTACAAGAGACCCAGTACTTC. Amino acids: CASSIGGGTSVQETQYF.